Below, 30 T cell receptor beta chains from the same sample are listed, as sequenced in a study of blood T cell repertoires in COVID-19. Libraries were prepared by immunoSEQ multiplex PCR; TCRdb keeps only in-frame clonotypes and omits some of them. Among about 70,000 clones, roughly 85% were seen once, and the ten largest hold under 2%. Source material: peripheral blood. These TCRs come from a woman aged 60 to 75 with acute or convalescent COVID-19.

The gene calls are TRBV6-5 and TRBJ2-5, with 11 bases identical to TRBD2. The ends lost 4 bases at V and 2 bases at J; junction bases unmatched: 3. CDR1 and CDR2 (germline): MNHEY, SVGAGI. This CDR3 spans 15 amino acids. CDR3 sequence (DNA): TGTGCCAGCAGTTCCGGGACTAGCGGACAAGAGACCCAGTACTTC. Residues: CASSSGTSGQETQYF.

J is TRBJ1-5 and V is TRBV6-5; 9 bases map to TRBD1. V shed 6 bases, J shed 7 bases, and the junction held 7 bases outside the gene matches. This CDR3 has 14 amino acids. The germline gives CDR1 MNHEY, CDR2 SVGAGI. The CDR3 DNA reads as TGTGCCAGCAGCTACACAGGGGGCGGGCAGCCCCAGCATTTT. Amino acid sequence: CASSYTGGGQPQHF.

The chain employs TRBV15 and TRBJ1-2; D is unresolved. V gave up 3 bases and J gave up 2 bases, with 4 bases separating them. CDR3 length equals 12 residues. In germline, CDR1 is LNHNV, CDR2 YYDKDF (reference sequence). This chain's CDR3 is CATSRANYGYTF. The CDR3 region has the DNA TGTGCCACCAGCAGGGCCAACTATGGCTACACCTTC. The complete variable domain, with remaining parts taken from reference TRBV15 and TRBJ1-2, reads DAMVIQNPRYQVTQFGKPVTLSCSQTLNHNVMYWYQQKSSQAPKLLFHYYDKDFNNEADTPDNFQSRRPNTSFCFLDIRSPGLGDTAMYLCATSRANYGYTFGSGTRLTVV.

The chain combines TRBV3-1 (or the pseudogene TRBV3-2) with TRBJ2-5; 15 bases fit TRBD2. CDR3 size: 15 residues. Germline assignment: CDR1 LGHDT and CDR2 YNNKEL (reference sequence). V shed 3 bases and J 5 bases; nucleotides not matched to a gene: 1. The CDR3: CASSHGTSGGETQYF. The CDR3 DNA follows: TGTGCCAGCAGCCATGGGACTAGCGGGGGGGAGACCCAGTACTTC.

The chain links TRBV19 to TRBJ2-3; possibly TRBD1 for D (6 bases). This CDR3 comprises 16 residues. Trimming took off 3 bases at V and 1 base at J, with 14 bases between the two ends. From germline, CDR1 is LNHDA and CDR2 SQIVND (reference sequence). Here the CDR3 DNA reads TGTGCCAGTAGTATCTCAGGGGTTGGCGGCACAGATACGCAGTATTTT. Its translation is CASSISGVGGTDTQYF.

This clone was seen a few times. The J gene is TRBJ1-1, the V gene TRBV12-3 or TRBV12-4, with no clear D. CDR3 size: 12 residues. The germline V and J ends were trimmed by 5 bases and 11 bases, with 15 bases remaining between them. The DNA for the CDR3 is TGTGCCAGCAGTCCTGACGGGGTTCGGGCTTTCTTT. Translating gives CASSPDGVRAFF.

The CDR3 DNA reads TGCGCCAGCAAACCAGGAACCATGAACACTGAAGCTTTCTTT. This sequence encodes CASKPGTMNTEAFF. The V gene is TRBV5-1, the J gene TRBJ1-1; D is unresolved. CDR3 length: 14 amino acids. Trimming stripped 6 bases from V and 0 bases from J, with 12 bases between. Germline CDR1 SGHRS, CDR2 YFSETQ.

The chain uses TRBV19 and TRBJ2-5; D is unresolved. Germline loops: CDR1 LNHDA, CDR2 SQIVND (reference sequence). The CDR3 extends over 11 amino acids. The V end lost 3 bases, the J end lost 4 bases, and 3 bases lay between the germline ends. Here the CDR3 reads CASSIRETQYF. Here the CDR3 DNA reads TGTGCCAGTAGTATTCGAGAGACCCAGTACTTC.

The V gene is TRBV18, the J gene TRBJ1-1, with D perhaps TRBD1 (5 bases). CDR3 length: 18 residues. The V end was cut by 2 bases, the J end by 0 bases, with 19 bases between. Germline CDR1 reads KGHSH; CDR2 reads LQKENI. CDR3 protein: CASSPGEGSGVMNTEAFF. CDR3 sequence (DNA): TGTGCCAGCTCACCAGGCGAAGGGTCGGGGGTCATGAACACTGAAGCTTTCTTT.

The V call is TRBV5-1, the J call TRBJ2-4, with 13 bases matching TRBD2. Germline values: CDR1 SGHRS, CDR2 YFSETQ. Germline trimming cut 2 bases from V and 0 bases from J; bases unmatched to any gene: 8. The CDR3 loop spans 19 amino acids. The CDR3 spells CASSFRTSGSNLAKNIQYF. DNA for the CDR3: TGCGCCAGCAGCTTTAGGACTAGCGGGAGTAATTTAGCCAAAAACATTCAGTACTTC.

The rearrangement joins TRBV30 to TRBJ2-7; TRBD2 matches at 9 bases. V lost 3 bases to trimming and J lost 3 bases; unmatched junction nucleotides: 3. This CDR3 has 13 residues. Germline-derived CDR1 and CDR2 are GTSNPN and SVGIG (reference sequence). The CDR3 DNA reads as TGTGCCTGGAGCTCACTAGCGGGCTACGAGCAGTACTTC. This encodes CAWSSLAGYEQYF.

J is TRBJ2-7 and V is TRBV2; 7 bases are a match to TRBD2. Germline loops: CDR1 SNHLY, CDR2 FYNNEI. CDR3 length: 16 residues. Trimming took 7 bases from V and 3 from J; bases not matched to a gene: 15. The DNA for the CDR3 is TGTGCCAGCACCTTCGCGGGAGTTGGCCTTGACTACGAGCAGTACTTC. It encodes CASTFAGVGLDYEQYF.

The rearrangement uses TRBV18 and TRBJ1-1; TRBD1 might be the D (5 bases). Germline V lookup: CDR1 KGHSH, CDR2 LQKENI. This CDR3 comprises 17 residues. V lost 0 bases, J lost 4 bases, and 18 bases lay in between. The CDR3 here is CASSPPLRTGGGTEAFF. The CDR3, as DNA: TGTGCCAGCTCACCACCTCTTCGAACCGGGGGTGGCACTGAAGCTTTCTTT.

This clone was counted a few times. The chain has TRBV5-5 and TRBJ1-2; D is unresolved. Germline lookup yields CDR1 SGHKS and CDR2 YYEKEE (reference sequence). The germline V and J ends were trimmed by 4 bases and 7 bases, with 8 bases remaining between them. This CDR3 spans 11 amino acids. In DNA, the CDR3 is TGTGCCAGCAGCGCCACAATTGGCTACACCTTC. Translated, it gives CASSATIGYTF.

This rearrangement joins TRBV7-3 to TRBJ2-3; D perhaps matches TRBD2 (6 bases). The CDR3 contains 15 residues. Per the germline V gene, CDR1 is SGHTA and CDR2 is FQGTGA. V gave up 5 bases and J gave up 3 bases, with 15 bases separating them. The DNA of the CDR3 is TGTGCCAGCAGCCCTCATCAACTAGCAACAGATACGCAGTATTTT. This sequence encodes CASSPHQLATDTQYF.

This clone was seen a single time. This chain uses TRBV5-1 with TRBJ2-1, with D perhaps TRBD2 (5 bases). Trimming left V 3 bases short and J 6 bases short, with 16 bases between. The CDR3 is made up of 15 amino acids. Germline CDR1 SGHRS, CDR2 YFSETQ. The CDR3 protein is CASSSGPRGGNEQFF. Here the CDR3 DNA reads TGCGCCAGCAGCTCCGGGCCCCGTGGAGGCAATGAGCAGTTCTTC.

The rearrangement joins TRBV7-2 to TRBJ1-5; 12 bases are shared with TRBD1. Germline V gene data show CDR1 as SGHTA and CDR2 as FQGNSA. After removal of 5 bases from V and 7 bases from J, the junction contained 6 bases not matched to a gene. CDR3 length: 15 residues. DNA for the CDR3: TGTGCCAGCAGCCTGGGACAGGGGGCGCGGCAGCCCCAGCATTTT. Its protein is CASSLGQGARQPQHF.

CDR3 DNA: TGCGCCAGCAGCTTGACAGAGGGCCTGGCTTTCTTT. It codes for CASSLTEGLAFF. This chain joins TRBV5-1 and TRBJ1-1, with D hard to call. The CDR3 is 12 amino acids. The germline V gene encodes CDR1 SGHRS and CDR2 YFSETQ. The V end lost 1 base, the J end lost 11 bases, and 12 bases lay between the germline ends.

CDR3 residues: CASSPQGSGNTEAFF. CDR3 coding DNA: TGTGCCAGCTCACCACAGGGGTCCGGAAACACTGAAGCTTTCTTT. The rearrangement joins TRBV18 to TRBJ1-1, with a possible D match to TRBD1 (5 bases). Germline CDR1 and CDR2: KGHSH and LQKENI. V was pared by 1 base and J by 2 bases, with 11 bases between. This CDR3 spans 15 amino acids. Combining the CDR3 with reference TRBV18 and TRBJ1-1 gives the whole variable domain NAGVMQNPRHLVRRRGQEARLRCSPMKGHSHVYWYRQLPEEGLKFMVYLQKENIIDESGMPKERFSAEFPKEGPSILRIQQVVRGDSAAYFCASSPQGSGNTEAFFGQGTRLTVV.

The chain combines TRBV18 with TRBJ1-4; D call uncertain. This CDR3 comprises 12 residues. V lost 5 bases and J lost 5, with 6 bases in between. Germline CDR1 and CDR2: KGHSH and LQKENI. CDR3: CASSRRNEKLFF. The CDR3 DNA is TGTGCCAGCTCAAGGAGGAATGAAAAACTGTTTTTT.

This rearrangement joins TRBV24-1 to TRBJ1-5; 7 nucleotides line up with TRBD1. Germline V gene data show CDR1 as KGHDR and CDR2 as SFDVKD. The CDR3 is 17 residues long. Unmatched junction bases numbered 11, after V lost 4 bases and J lost 3 bases. The DNA of the CDR3 is TGTGCCACCAGTGACCCGGAGGACAGGCGGGTCAATCAGCCCCAGCATTTT. Its translation: CATSDPEDRRVNQPQHF.

The rearrangement joins TRBV18 to TRBJ2-2; D not certain. Germline CDR1 and CDR2: KGHSH and LQKENI. Between the trimmed V and J ends, which lost 2 bases and 4 bases, there was a span of 5 bases. The CDR3 has 13 residues. The CDR3 loop is CASSPSSTGELFF. Here the CDR3 DNA reads TGTGCCAGCTCACCATCATCCACCGGGGAGCTGTTTTTT.

The V call is TRBV18, the J call TRBJ1-1; 9 bases match TRBD1. Germline loops: CDR1 KGHSH, CDR2 LQKENI. The CDR3 totals 14 residues. Trimming removed 1 base from V and 4 bases from J; junction bases left unmatched: 1. The CDR3 loop is CASSPLDRGTEAFF. The CDR3 DNA reads TGTGCCAGCTCACCACTGGACAGGGGCACTGAAGCTTTCTTT.

The chain employs TRBV11-2 and TRBJ2-2; a weak D match, TRBD1 (6 bases). CDR3 length equals 14 residues. Germline values: CDR1 SGHAT, CDR2 FQNNGV. V lost 0 bases and J lost 8, with 10 bases in between. The CDR3: CASSLEQGAGELFF. The CDR3 DNA sequence: TGTGCCAGCAGCTTAGAACAGGGTGCAGGGGAGCTGTTTTTT.

This clone was counted a single time. CDR3 in amino acids: CASSQVSLAGEQYF. The CDR3 bases are TGCGCCAGCAGCCAAGTAAGCCTAGCGGGAGAGCAGTACTTC. This rearrangement joins TRBV4-1 to TRBJ2-7, with TRBD2 matching 9 bases. Per the germline V gene, CDR1 is MGHRA and CDR2 is YSYEKL. With 1 base clipped from V and 7 bases from J, the junction kept 5 bases outside the gene matches. The CDR3 consists of 14 residues.

The gene calls are TRBV5-4 and TRBJ1-6; the match to TRBD1 covers 7 bases. Germline CDR1 and CDR2: SGHNT and YYREEE (reference sequence). Trimming cost V 3 bases and J 9 bases; bases outside gene matches: 9. This CDR3 is 15 amino acids long. Written as DNA, the CDR3 is TGTGCCAGCAGCTCCCGCCAGGGGGTTGGTTCACCCCTCCACTTT. Amino acid sequence: CASSSRQGVGSPLHF.

The J gene is TRBJ1-2, the V gene TRBV6-5, with 9 bases fitting TRBD1. Germline CDR1 and CDR2: MNHEY and SVGAGI. The CDR3 is 14 amino acids. With V trimmed by 5 bases and J by 5 bases, 6 bases remained unmatched. The CDR3 here is CASSTGQGHYGYTF. CDR3 sequence (DNA): TGTGCCAGCAGTACCGGACAGGGGCATTATGGCTACACCTTC.

J is TRBJ2-2 and V is TRBV7-3, with a tentative D call TRBD2 (6 bases). The germline CDR1 and CDR2 sequences are SGHTA and FQGTGA. Trimming took 2 bases from V and 6 from J, leaving 13 bases between them. The CDR3 consists of 15 residues. The CDR3 reads CASSLQGLEAGELFF. As DNA, the CDR3 is TGTGCCAGCAGCTTACAGGGACTTGAGGCCGGGGAGCTGTTTTTT.

The V and J genes are TRBV7-9 and TRBJ1-5; TRBD1 is a possible D gene (6 bases). Germline loops: CDR1 SEHNR, CDR2 FQNEAQ (reference sequence). The ends were cut back, 5 bases at V and 4 bases at J, with 9 bases in the middle. CDR3 length: 13 residues. The CDR3 spells CASSQTGNQPQHF. In DNA form, the CDR3 reads TGTGCCAGCAGCCAAACAGGGAATCAGCCCCAGCATTTT.

The DNA for the CDR3 is TGCAGTGCTAGTTCCGGACAGGGGGCTCAGGAGCAGTACTTC. Protein sequence: CSASSGQGAQEQYF. The gene calls are TRBV20-1 and TRBJ2-7; 11 bases match TRBD1. Looked up from germline, CDR1 is DFQATT and CDR2 is SNEGSKA (reference sequence). The CDR3 is made up of 14 amino acids. J was trimmed by 7 bases and V by 3 bases; bases with no gene match: 8.